The text below deals with one TCR beta chain. Its antigen remains unknown. The entry originates in a study of cytomegalovirus exposure and HLA in healthy donors. The ends lost 8 bases at V and 7 bases at J; junction bases unmatched: 7. CDR1 is MNHNS, CDR2 SASEGT, per germline. This CDR3 is 12 amino acids long. Study conclusions and caveats: In a later analysis, V- and J-gene trimming of beta chains associated with a DCLRE1C missense variant, replicated independently.

PCR amplification relied on 60 Vbeta primers (plus 13 Jbeta primers). The repertoire was sequenced with immunoSEQ multiplex PCR; TCRdb's copy has only in-frame clones and lacks some. In the table there are roughly 70,000 clones, roughly 65% of which are singletons. The chain recombines TRBV6-1 with TRBJ1-2; 7 bases are a match to TRBD1. The sample was PBMCs. The source of this sequence is a male donor in good health and CMV-seropositive. DNA for the CDR3: TGTGCCAGCGCCGACAGGGTTTCTGGCTACACCTTC. This translates into CASADRVSGYTF.